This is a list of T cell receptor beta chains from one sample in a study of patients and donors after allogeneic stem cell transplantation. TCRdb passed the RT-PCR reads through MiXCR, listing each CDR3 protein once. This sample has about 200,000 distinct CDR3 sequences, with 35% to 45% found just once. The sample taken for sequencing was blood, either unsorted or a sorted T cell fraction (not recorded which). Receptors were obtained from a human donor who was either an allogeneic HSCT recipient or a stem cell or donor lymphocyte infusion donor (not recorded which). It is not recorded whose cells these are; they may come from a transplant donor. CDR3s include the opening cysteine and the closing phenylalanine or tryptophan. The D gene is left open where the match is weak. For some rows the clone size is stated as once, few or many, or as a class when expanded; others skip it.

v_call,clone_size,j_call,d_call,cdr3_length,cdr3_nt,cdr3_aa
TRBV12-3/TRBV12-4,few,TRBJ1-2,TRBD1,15,TGTGCCAGCAGTTCTCAACCCCGGACAGGGTCTGGCTACACCTTC,CASSSQPRTGSGYTF
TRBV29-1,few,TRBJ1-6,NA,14,TGCAGCGTTGACTTGATTGGGCTTGAGTCACCCCTCCACTTT,CSVDLIGLESPLHF
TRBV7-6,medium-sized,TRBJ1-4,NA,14,TGTGCCAGCAGCTTAGACAGGCTGAATGAAAAACTGTTTTTT,CASSLDRLNEKLFF
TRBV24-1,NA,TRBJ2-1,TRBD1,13,TGTGCCACCAGTGATCGGACAGGAACGAGCAGGTTCTTC,CATSDRTGTSRFF
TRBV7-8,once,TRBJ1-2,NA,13,TGTGCCAGCAGCTTAGAGGGGAGCGCCTCTCCCACCTTC,CASSLEGSASPTF
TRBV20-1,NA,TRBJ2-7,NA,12,TGCAGTGCTAGAGACAGGTTCTACGAGCAGTACTTC,CSARDRFYEQYF
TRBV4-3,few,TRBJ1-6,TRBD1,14,TGCGCCAGCAGCCCCCGACAGGGTGGTTCACCCCTCCACTTT,CASSPRQGGSPLHF
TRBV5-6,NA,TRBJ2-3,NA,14,TGTGCCAGCAGCACCAGAGACAGAAAAGATACGCAGTATTTT,CASSTRDRKDTQYF
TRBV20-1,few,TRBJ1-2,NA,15,TGCAGTGCCGCCTCGGGGGCCTCTAAGGGCTATGGCTACACCTTC,CSAASGASKGYGYTF
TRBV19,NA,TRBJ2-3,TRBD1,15,TGTGCCAGTAGTTCTTGGACAGGCGGCACAGATACGCAGTATTTT,CASSSWTGGTDTQYF
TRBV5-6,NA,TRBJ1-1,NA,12,TGTGCCAGCAGCTTGGGGTCCACTGAAGCTTTCTTT,CASSLGSTEAFF
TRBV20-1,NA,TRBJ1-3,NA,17,TGCAGTGCTAGTGTTTCTACGACATACCACTCTGGAAACACCATATATTTT,CSASVSTTYHSGNTIYF
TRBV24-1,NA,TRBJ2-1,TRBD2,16,TGTGCCACCAGTGATACTCTAGCGGCCTCCTACAATGAGCAGTTCTTC,CATSDTLAASYNEQFF
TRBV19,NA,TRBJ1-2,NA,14,TGTGCCAGTACCACGGGCAAACTACCCTATGGCTACACCTTC,CASTTGKLPYGYTF
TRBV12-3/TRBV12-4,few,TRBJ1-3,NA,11,TGTGCCAGCAGCCCCGACAGACCCGTTTATTTT,CASSPDRPVYF
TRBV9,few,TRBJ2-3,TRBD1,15,TGTGCCAGCAGCGCCGGGACAGTGAGCACAGATACGCAGTATTTT,CASSAGTVSTDTQYF
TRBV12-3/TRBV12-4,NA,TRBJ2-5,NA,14,TGTGCCAGCAGACTGGGGGGCTTGCAAGAGACCCAGTACTTC,CASRLGGLQETQYF
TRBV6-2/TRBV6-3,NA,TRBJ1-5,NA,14,TGTGCCAGCAGTTCGGGATGGGGCAATCAGCCCCAGCATTTT,CASSSGWGNQPQHF
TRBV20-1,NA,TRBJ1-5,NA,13,TGCAGTTCACGGGGAAACATCAATCAGCCCCAGCATTTT,CSSRGNINQPQHF
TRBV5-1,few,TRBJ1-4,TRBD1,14,TGCGCCAGCAGCCCCGGCGGGACAGGGGATAAACTGTTTTTT,CASSPGGTGDKLFF
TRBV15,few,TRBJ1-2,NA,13,TGTGCCACCAGCAGGGACAACTCAGGTGGCTACACCTTC,CATSRDNSGGYTF
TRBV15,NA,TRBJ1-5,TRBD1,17,TGTGCCACCAGCAGGGGGACAGGGGGCGCGGGCAATCAGCCCCAGCATTTT,CATSRGTGGAGNQPQHF
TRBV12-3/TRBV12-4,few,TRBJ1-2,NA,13,TGTGCCAGCAGTTTGCGGGGGCCAGGGGGCTACACCTTC,CASSLRGPGGYTF
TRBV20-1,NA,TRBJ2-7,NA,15,TGCAGTGCTAGAGCCGGGACGATAAGTCCCTACGAGCAGTACTTC,CSARAGTISPYEQYF
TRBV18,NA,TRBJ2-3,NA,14,TGTGCCAGCTCATTGAACAGGGTTGAAGATACGCAGTATTTT,CASSLNRVEDTQYF
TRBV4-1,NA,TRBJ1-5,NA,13,TGCGCCAGCAGCCAGAGGGACAATCAGCCCCAGCATTTT,CASSQRDNQPQHF
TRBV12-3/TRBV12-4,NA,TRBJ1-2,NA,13,TGTGCCAGCAGTTTGCAGGGAAGAGGGGGCTACACCTTC,CASSLQGRGGYTF
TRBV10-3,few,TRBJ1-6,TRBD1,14,TGTGCCATCAAGCCGGGACAGGGGAATTCACCCCTCCACTTT,CAIKPGQGNSPLHF
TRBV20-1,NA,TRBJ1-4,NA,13,TGCAGTGCTAGAGGCAGGGGCGGAGAAAAACTGTTTTTT,CSARGRGGEKLFF
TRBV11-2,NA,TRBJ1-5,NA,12,TGTGCCAGCAGCTTAGATAGAGGGGCCCAGCATTTT,CASSLDRGAQHF
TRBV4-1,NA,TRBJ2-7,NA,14,TGCGCCAGCAGCCAAGGGATAGGACTCTACGAGCAGTACTTC,CASSQGIGLYEQYF
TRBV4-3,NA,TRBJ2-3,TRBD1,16,TGCGCCAGCAGCCAAGTGGTAACAGGGGCCACAGATACGCAGTATTTT,CASSQVVTGATDTQYF
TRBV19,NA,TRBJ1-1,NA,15,TGTGCCAGTAGTCCCTACAAGGAAAAGGGTACTGAAGCTTTCTTT,CASSPYKEKGTEAFF
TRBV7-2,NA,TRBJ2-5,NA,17,TGTGCCAGCAGCTTACTGGCAGGGAAGACTTTTCAAGAGACCCAGTACTTC,CASSLLAGKTFQETQYF
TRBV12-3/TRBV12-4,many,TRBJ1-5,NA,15,TGTGCCAGCCGGGCAACTTCGTCGAACAATCAGCCCCAGCATTTT,CASRATSSNNQPQHF
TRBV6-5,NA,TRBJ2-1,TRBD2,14,TGTGCCAGCAGTTATGGGGGGGGTCCCAATGAGCAGTTCTTC,CASSYGGGPNEQFF
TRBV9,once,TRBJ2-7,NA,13,TGTGCCAGCAGCAGACGTGACAGGACGGAGCAGTACTTC,CASSRRDRTEQYF
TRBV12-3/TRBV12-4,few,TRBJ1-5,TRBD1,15,TGTGCCAGCAGACCGGGACAGGGAGGGGGACAGCCCCAGCATTTT,CASRPGQGGGQPQHF
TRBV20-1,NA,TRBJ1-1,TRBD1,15,TGCAGTGCTAGAGATACGAGACAGGGGGCCACTGAAGCTTTCTTT,CSARDTRQGATEAFF
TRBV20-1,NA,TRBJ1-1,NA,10,TGCAGTGCTAGGAGGAGTGAAGCTTTCTTT,CSARRSEAFF
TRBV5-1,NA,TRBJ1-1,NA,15,TGCGCCAGCAGCCCTGACAGTCCGCTTAGCACTGAAGCTTTCTTT,CASSPDSPLSTEAFF
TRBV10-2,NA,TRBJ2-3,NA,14,TGCGCCACCAAGGGGCCCCATGGCGCAGATACGCAGTATTTT,CATKGPHGADTQYF
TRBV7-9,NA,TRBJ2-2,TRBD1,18,TGTGCCAGCAGCTTAGAGGGACAGAGAGAACCCAACACCGGGGAGCTGTTTTTT,CASSLEGQREPNTGELFF
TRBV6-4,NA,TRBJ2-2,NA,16,TGTGCCAGCAGTGACTCGAGTGGGGTCAACACCGGGGAGCTGTTTTTT,CASSDSSGVNTGELFF
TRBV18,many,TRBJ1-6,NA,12,TGTGCCAGCTCTCCCGAGAATTCACCCCTCCACTTT,CASSPENSPLHF
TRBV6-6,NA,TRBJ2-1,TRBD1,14,TGTGCCAGCAGTAAGGGACAGGTATACAATGAGCAGTTCTTC,CASSKGQVYNEQFF
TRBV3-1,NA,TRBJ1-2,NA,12,TGTGCCAGCAACGGAGGAAATGGGGGCTACACCTTC,CASNGGNGGYTF
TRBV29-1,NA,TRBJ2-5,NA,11,TGCAGCGACTTTGGGGGAGAGACCCAGTACTTC,CSDFGGETQYF
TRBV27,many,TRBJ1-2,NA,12,TGTGCCAGCAGTTTTTGGGGTGGTGGCTACACCTTC,CASSFWGGGYTF
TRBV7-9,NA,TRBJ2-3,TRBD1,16,TGTGCCAGCAGCCTGCTCGGGACAGGGCTTCGTGATACGCAGTATTTT,CASSLLGTGLRDTQYF
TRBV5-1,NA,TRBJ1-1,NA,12,TGCGCCAGCAGGATGCTGAACACTGAAGCTTTCTTT,CASRMLNTEAFF